These 5 T cell receptor beta chains were sequenced from one sample in a study of blood T cell repertoires in COVID-19. Data came from immunoSEQ multiplex PCR; TCRdb stores just in-frame clones and leaves some out. In the table there are around 230,000 clones, approximately 84% of which are singletons. The material sequenced was PBMCs or T cells enriched from blood (not recorded which). The receptors come from a woman in her thirties or forties with acute COVID-19.

This chain uses TRBV30 with TRBJ2-5, with 8 bases aligning to TRBD2. Losses at the gene ends were 2 bases for V and 5 bases for J; bases not matched to a gene: 10. The CDR3 sequence is 15 residues long. From germline, CDR1 is GTSNPN and CDR2 SVGIG (reference sequence). The CDR3 DNA is TGTGCCTGGAGTAGGACTAGCTCTGGCTCGGAGACCCAGTACTTC. Residues: CAWSRTSSGSETQYF. Drawing the rest from reference TRBV30 and TRBJ2-5, the complete variable domain is SQTIHQWPATLVQPVGSPLSLECTVEGTSNPNLYWYRQAAGRGLQLLFYSVGIGQISSEVPQNLSASRPQDRQFILSSKKLLLSDSGFYLCAWSRTSSGSETQYFGPGTRLLVL.

The V call is TRBV9, the J call TRBJ2-7, with D unclear. The CDR3 totals 15 residues. Germline V CDR1 and CDR2: SGDLS, YYNGEE. Trimming took 0 bases from V and 0 from J, leaving 10 bases between them. Here the CDR3 DNA reads TGTGCCAGCAGCGTAGGCGACTCTTTCTCCTACGAGCAGTACTTC. Protein sequence: CASSVGDSFSYEQYF.

This clone appeared once. The rearrangement uses TRBV27 and TRBJ1-5, with D unresolved. The CDR3 is made up of 14 amino acids. Germline V gene data show CDR1 as MNHEY and CDR2 as SMNVEV (reference sequence). Trimming cost V 4 bases and J 0 bases, with 7 bases left between them. CDR3 DNA: TGTGCCAGCAGTTCACAGAGTAGCAATCAGCCCCAGCATTTT. Translation gives CASSSQSSNQPQHF.

The chain employs TRBV2 and TRBJ1-2; the match to TRBD1 covers 8 bases. After removal of 1 base from V and 6 bases from J, the junction contained 7 bases not matched to a gene. Germline V gene data show CDR1 as SNHLY and CDR2 as FYNNEI. This CDR3 has 15 residues. The CDR3 spells CASSEVHGGQDGYTF. The CDR3 region has the DNA TGTGCCAGCAGTGAAGTCCACGGGGGACAGGATGGCTACACCTTC.

The chain is built from TRBV5-1 and TRBJ1-3; D ambiguous. Germline V gene sequence: CDR1 SGHRS, CDR2 YFSETQ. CDR3 length: 20 residues. Deletions cut 0 bases from V and 8 bases from J, with 30 bases between. CDR3 bases: TGCGCCAGCAGCTTGGCCTCAGGACCCGAGGGCGACGGATGGGGAGACACCATATATTTT. Its translation: CASSLASGPEGDGWGDTIYF.